This is a list of T cell receptor beta chains from one sample in a study of cytomegalovirus exposure and HLA in healthy donors. Libraries were prepared by immunoSEQ multiplex PCR; TCRdb keeps only in-frame clonotypes and omits some of them. The table lists 210,000 or so clones, roughly 73% of them singletons. What was sequenced was PBMCs. These receptors originate from a boy younger than 18 in good health and CMV-seronegative. Each CDR3 is given with its conserved first and last residue. Each record gives: J gene, D gene, clone size, V gene, CDR3 protein, CDR3 DNA. A D gene is named only where the DNA matches it firmly. Not every row has a clone size; where given, it reads once, few, many or a size class.

J: TRBJ2-1
D: .
size: .
V: TRBV9
CDR3: CASSGRTRGSNEQFF
DNA: TGTGCCAGCAGCGGGCGGACCCGGGGGAGCAATGAGCAGTTCTTC

J: TRBJ1-1
D: .
size: .
V: TRBV14
CDR3: CASSLTTGEAFF
DNA: TGTGCCAGCAGCCTGACGACGGGGGAAGCTTTCTTT

J: TRBJ2-1
D: .
size: once
V: TRBV6-1
CDR3: CASSPFTTPYNEQFF
DNA: TGTGCCAGCAGTCCTTTTACGACACCGTACAATGAGCAGTTCTTC

J: TRBJ2-3
D: .
size: .
V: TRBV11-2
CDR3: CASSLRGSDTQYF
DNA: TGTGCCAGCAGCTTAAGAGGATCAGATACGCAGTATTTT

J: TRBJ1-2
D: .
size: .
V: TRBV10-3
CDR3: CAITVSSRTGYGYTF
DNA: TGTGCCATCACCGTGTCAAGTCGGACTGGGTATGGCTACACCTTC

J: TRBJ1-2
D: .
size: once
V: TRBV2
CDR3: CASSLRARGYTF
DNA: TGTGCCAGCTCGTTGAGGGCACGCGGCTACACCTTC

J: TRBJ1-6
D: TRBD1
size: few
V: TRBV30
CDR3: CAWRYGTDNSPLHF
DNA: TGTGCCTGGAGGTATGGGACAGATAATTCACCCCTCCACTTT

J: TRBJ2-7
D: .
size: .
V: TRBV4-1
CDR3: CASSQVPAGHEQYF
DNA: TGCGCCAGCAGCCAAGTGCCAGCGGGCCACGAGCAGTACTTC

J: TRBJ2-7
D: .
size: .
V: TRBV2
CDR3: CASSERELRLYF
DNA: TGTGCCAGCAGTGAAAGGGAGCTCCGGCTGTACTTC

J: TRBJ2-7
D: .
size: .
V: TRBV7-8
CDR3: CASSLGSPGVREQYF
DNA: TGTGCCAGCAGCTTAGGGAGTCCGGGGGTTAGGGAGCAGTACTTC

J: TRBJ1-4
D: TRBD1
size: .
V: TRBV19
CDR3: CASTGLGTAPAWDEKLFF
DNA: TGTGCCAGTACCGGCCTGGGGACAGCACCTGCATGGGATGAAAAACTGTTTTTT

J: TRBJ1-1
D: TRBD1
size: few
V: TRBV18
CDR3: CASSRGQANTEAFF
DNA: TGTGCCAGCTCACGCGGACAGGCGAACACTGAAGCTTTCTTT

J: TRBJ1-6
D: .
size: few
V: TRBV2
CDR3: CASSEIGRYSGDSPLHF
DNA: TGTGCCAGCAGTGAAATCGGCAGGTACTCAGGGGATTCACCCCTCCACTTT

J: TRBJ1-1
D: TRBD1
size: .
V: TRBV7-9
CDR3: CASTAGGEAFF
DNA: TGTGCCAGCACCGCAGGGGGTGAAGCTTTCTTT

J: TRBJ2-1
D: .
size: .
V: TRBV5-4
CDR3: CASSLDLGGYNEQFF
DNA: TGTGCCAGCAGCTTAGATCTGGGGGGCTACAATGAGCAGTTCTTC

J: TRBJ1-2
D: TRBD1
size: .
V: TRBV5-1
CDR3: CASSPYPGQAIGGYTF
DNA: TGCGCCAGCAGCCCTTACCCTGGACAGGCTATCGGTGGCTACACCTTC

J: TRBJ2-3
D: .
size: .
V: TRBV19
CDR3: CASSPTTQLGSQYF
DNA: TGTGCCAGTAGTCCGACTACCCAGCTAGGGTCGCAGTATTTT

J: TRBJ1-3
D: .
size: .
V: TRBV14
CDR3: CASAHYERNTIYF
DNA: TGTGCCAGCGCACACTACGAGCGAAACACCATATATTTT